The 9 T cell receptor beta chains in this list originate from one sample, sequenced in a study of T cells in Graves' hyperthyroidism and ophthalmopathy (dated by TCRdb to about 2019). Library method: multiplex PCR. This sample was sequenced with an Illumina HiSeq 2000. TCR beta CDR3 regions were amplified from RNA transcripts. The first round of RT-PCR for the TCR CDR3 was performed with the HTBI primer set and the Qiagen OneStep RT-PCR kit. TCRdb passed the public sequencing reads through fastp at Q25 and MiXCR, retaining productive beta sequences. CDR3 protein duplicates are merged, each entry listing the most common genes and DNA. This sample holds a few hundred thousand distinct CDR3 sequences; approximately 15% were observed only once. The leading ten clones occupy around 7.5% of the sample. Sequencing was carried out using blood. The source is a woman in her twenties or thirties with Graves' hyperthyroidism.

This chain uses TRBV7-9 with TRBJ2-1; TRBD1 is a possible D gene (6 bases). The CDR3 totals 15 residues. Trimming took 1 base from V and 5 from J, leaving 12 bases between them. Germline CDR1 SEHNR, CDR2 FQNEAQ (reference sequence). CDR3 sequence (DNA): TGTGCCAGCAGCTTAGGATGGGCAGGGGACAATGAGCAGTTCTTC. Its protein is CASSLGWAGDNEQFF.

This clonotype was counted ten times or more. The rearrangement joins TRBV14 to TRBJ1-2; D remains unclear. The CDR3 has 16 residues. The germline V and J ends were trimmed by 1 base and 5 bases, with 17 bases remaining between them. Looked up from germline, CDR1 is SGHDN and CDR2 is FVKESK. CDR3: CASSQVGPARTYGYTF. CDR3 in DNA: TGTGCCAGCAGCCAAGTAGGGCCCGCACGAACTTATGGCTACACCTTC.

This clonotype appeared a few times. The CDR3 nucleotides read TGTGCCAGCAGTTACGCCAGGGGACAGGGGGCAGATACTGAAGCTTTCTTT. As protein: CASSYARGQGADTEAFF. This chain links TRBV6-5 with TRBJ1-1, with 12 bases fitting TRBD1. This CDR3 contains 17 residues. Losses at the gene ends were 2 bases for V and 5 bases for J; bases not matched to a gene: 9. Germline V CDR1 and CDR2: MNHEY, SVGAGI.

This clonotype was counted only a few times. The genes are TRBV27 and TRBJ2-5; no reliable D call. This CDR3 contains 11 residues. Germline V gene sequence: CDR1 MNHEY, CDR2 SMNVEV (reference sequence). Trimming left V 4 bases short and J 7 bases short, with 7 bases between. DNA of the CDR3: TGTGCCAGCAGTTATTTGGGGACCCAGTACTTC. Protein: CASSYLGTQYF.

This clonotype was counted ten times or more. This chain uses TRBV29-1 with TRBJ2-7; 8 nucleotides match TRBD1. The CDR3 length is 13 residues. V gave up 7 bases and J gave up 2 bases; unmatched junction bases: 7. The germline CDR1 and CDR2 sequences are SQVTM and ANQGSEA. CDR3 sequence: CSAQGGATYEQYF. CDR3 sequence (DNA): TGCAGCGCACAGGGGGGTGCGACCTACGAGCAGTACTTC.

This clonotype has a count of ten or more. The CDR3 DNA reads TGTGCCAGCAGCCGGACTAGCGAGACAGGGGAGCTGTTTTTT. Its protein is CASSRTSETGELFF. The chain recombines TRBV5-5 with TRBJ2-2, with 9 positions matching TRBD2. CDR1 and CDR2 from the germline V gene are SGHKS and YYEKEE (reference sequence). The ends lost 4 bases at V and 8 bases at J; junction bases unmatched: 6. This CDR3 has 14 amino acids.

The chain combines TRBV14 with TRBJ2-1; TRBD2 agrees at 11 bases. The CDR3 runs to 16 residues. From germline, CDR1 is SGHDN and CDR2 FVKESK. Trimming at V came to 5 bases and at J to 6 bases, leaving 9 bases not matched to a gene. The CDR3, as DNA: TGTGCCAGCAGCAACCGCGGTCTAGCGGGAGGCAATGAGCAGTTCTTC. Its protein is CASSNRGLAGGNEQFF.

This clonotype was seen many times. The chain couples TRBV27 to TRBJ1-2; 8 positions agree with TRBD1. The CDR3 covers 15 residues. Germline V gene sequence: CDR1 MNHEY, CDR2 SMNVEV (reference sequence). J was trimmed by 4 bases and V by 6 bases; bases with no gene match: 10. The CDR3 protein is CASSSRGTGIYGYTF. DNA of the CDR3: TGTGCCAGCAGCTCACGCGGGACAGGCATCTATGGCTACACCTTC.

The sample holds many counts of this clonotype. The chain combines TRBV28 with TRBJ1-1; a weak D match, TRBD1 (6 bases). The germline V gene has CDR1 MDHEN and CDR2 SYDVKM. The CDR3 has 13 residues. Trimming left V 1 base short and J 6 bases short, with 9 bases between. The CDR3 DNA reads TGTGCCAGCAGTTTATTGACAGGCTCTGAAGCTTTCTTT. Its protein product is CASSLLTGSEAFF.